This TCR beta chain was found in a study of shared clonotypes between healthy human individuals. CD45RO-negative, CCR7-selected cells formed the naive CD8 fraction, which excluded terminally differentiated effector memory CD45RA+ cells. For this clone: The target antigen is unknown.

Clones were sequenced by immunoSEQ multiplex PCR, and TCRdb holds only the in-frame ones, with some missing. The sample gives almost 700,000 clones, about 91% of which show up once; 20% to 25% is in the top ten. Whole-study findings and limits: Memory subsets had estimated richness that was generally smaller than that of naive subsets. Naive CD4 clonotypes overlapped across a handful of donors at 4.5% to 5.5%. What rarefaction showed was incomplete sorted-subset sequencing despite large depth.

The CDR3 runs 15 residues. From germline, CDR1 is PRHDT and CDR2 FYEKMQ (reference sequence). The V gene end was trimmed by 5 bases and the J gene end by 4 bases; junction bases not matched to a gene: 8. The chain joins TRBV13 to TRBJ2-1; the match to TRBD2 covers 7 bases. This TCR derives from a man aged 30 to 45 in good health. Material: naive CD8+ T cells sorted from blood. The CDR3 bases are TGTGCCAGCAGCCGTCCGGGACTACTATACAATGAGCAGTTCTTC. Protein sequence: CASSRPGLLYNEQFF.